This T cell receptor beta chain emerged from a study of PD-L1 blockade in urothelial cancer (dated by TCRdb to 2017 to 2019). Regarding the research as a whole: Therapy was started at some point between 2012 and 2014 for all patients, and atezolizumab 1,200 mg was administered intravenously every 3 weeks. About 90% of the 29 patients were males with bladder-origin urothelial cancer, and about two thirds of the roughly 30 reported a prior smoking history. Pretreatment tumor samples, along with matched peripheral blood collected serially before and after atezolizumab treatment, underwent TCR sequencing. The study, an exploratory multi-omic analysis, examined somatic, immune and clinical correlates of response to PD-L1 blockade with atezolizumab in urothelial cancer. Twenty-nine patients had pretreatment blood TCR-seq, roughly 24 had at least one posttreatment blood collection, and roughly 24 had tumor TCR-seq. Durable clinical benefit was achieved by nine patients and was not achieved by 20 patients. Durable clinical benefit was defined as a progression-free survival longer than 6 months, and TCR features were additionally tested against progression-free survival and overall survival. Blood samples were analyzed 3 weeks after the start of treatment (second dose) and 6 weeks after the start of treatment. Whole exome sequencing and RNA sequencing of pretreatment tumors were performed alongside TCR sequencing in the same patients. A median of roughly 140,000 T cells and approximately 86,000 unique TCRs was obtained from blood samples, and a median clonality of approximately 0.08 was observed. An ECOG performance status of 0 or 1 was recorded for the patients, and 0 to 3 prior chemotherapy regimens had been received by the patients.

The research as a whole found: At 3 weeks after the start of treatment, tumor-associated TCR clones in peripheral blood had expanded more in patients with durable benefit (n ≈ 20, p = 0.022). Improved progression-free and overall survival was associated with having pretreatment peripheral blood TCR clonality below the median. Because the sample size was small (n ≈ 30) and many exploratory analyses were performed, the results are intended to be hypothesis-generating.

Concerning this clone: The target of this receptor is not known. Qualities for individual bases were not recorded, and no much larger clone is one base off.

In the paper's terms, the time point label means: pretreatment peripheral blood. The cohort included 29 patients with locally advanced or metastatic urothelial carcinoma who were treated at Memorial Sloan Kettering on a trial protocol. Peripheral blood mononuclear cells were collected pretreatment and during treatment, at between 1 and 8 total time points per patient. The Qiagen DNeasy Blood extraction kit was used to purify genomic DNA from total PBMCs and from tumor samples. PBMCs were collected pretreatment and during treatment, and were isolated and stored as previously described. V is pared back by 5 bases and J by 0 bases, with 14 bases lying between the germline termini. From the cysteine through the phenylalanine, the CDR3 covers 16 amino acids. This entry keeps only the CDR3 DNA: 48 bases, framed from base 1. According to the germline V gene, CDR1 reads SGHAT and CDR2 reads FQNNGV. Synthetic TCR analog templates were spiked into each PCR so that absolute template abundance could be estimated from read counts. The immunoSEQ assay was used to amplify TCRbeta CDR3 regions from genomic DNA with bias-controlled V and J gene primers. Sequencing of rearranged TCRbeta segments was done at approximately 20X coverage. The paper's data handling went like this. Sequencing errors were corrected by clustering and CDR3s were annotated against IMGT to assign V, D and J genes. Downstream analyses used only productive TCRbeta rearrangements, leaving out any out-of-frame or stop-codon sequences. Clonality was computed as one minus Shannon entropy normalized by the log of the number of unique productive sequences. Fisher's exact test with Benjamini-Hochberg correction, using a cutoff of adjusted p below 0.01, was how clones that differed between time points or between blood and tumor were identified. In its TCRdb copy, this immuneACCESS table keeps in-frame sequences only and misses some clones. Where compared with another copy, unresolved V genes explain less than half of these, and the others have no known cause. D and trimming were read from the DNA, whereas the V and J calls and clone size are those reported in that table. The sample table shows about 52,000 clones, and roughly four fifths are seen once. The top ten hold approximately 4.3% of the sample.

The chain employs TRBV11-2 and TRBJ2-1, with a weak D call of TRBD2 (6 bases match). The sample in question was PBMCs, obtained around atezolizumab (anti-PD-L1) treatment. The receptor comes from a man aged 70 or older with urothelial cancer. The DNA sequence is TGTGCCAGCAGCCTAGGGACTCTCAGCTCCTACAATGAGCAGTTCTTC. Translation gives CASSLGTLSSYNEQFF.